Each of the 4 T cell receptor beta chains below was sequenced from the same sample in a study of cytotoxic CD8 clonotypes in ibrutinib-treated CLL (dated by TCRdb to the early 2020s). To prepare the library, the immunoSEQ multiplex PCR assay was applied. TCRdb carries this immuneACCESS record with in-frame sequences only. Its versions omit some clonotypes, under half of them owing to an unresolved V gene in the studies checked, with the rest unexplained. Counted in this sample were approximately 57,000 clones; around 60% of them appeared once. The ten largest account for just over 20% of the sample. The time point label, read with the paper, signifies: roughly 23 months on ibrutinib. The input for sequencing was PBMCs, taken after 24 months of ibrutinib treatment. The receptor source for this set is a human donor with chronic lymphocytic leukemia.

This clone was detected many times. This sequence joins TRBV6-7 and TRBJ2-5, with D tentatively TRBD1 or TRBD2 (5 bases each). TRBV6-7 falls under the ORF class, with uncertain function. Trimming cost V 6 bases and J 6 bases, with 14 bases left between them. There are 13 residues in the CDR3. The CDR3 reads CASSPQRGKTQYF. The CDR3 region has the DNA TGTGCCAGCAGCCCACAGAGGGGAAAGACCCAGTACTTC.

In DNA, the CDR3 is TGTGCCAGCCCCGAGGGGCTGGAGGCTTTCTTT. Encoded protein: CASPEGLEAFF. This sequence joins TRBV6-5 and TRBJ1-1; D may be TRBD1 (5 bases). The CDR3 is 11 amino acids. Germline-derived CDR1 and CDR2 are MNHEY and SVGAGI. Trimming shortened V by 8 bases and J by 11 bases, and 15 bases separated the two germline ends.

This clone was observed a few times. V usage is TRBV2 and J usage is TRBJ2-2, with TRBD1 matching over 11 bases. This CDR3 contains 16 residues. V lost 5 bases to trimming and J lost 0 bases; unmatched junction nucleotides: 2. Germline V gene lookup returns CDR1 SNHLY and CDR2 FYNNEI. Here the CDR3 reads CASSRDRGSNTGELFF. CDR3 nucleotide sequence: TGTGCCAGCAGTCGGGACAGGGGGTCGAACACCGGGGAGCTGTTTTTT.

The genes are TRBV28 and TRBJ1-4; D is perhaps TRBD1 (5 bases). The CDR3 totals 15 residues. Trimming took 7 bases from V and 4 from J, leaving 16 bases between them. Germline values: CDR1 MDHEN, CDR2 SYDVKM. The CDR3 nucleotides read TGTGCCAGCACAAGTTTACCGGGGGATAATGAAAAACTGTTTTTT. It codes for CASTSLPGDNEKLFF. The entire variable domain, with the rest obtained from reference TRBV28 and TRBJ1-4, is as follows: DVKVTQSSRYLVKRTGEKVFLECVQDMDHENMFWYRQDPGLGLRLIYFSYDVKMKEKGDIPEGYSVSREKKERFSLILESASTNQTSMYLCASTSLPGDNEKLFFGSGTQLSVL.